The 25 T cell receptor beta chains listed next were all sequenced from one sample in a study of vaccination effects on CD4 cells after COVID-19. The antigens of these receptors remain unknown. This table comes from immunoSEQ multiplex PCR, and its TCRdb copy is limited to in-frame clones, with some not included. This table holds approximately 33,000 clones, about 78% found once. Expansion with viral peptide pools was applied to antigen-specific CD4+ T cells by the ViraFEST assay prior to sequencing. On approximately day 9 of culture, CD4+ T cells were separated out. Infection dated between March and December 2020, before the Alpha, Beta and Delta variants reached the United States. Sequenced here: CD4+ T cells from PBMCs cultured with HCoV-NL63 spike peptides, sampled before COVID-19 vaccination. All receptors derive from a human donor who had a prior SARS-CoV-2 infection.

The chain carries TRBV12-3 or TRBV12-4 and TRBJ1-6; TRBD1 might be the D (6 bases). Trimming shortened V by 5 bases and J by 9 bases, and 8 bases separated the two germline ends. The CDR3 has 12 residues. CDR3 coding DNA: TGTGCCAGCAGTCAGGGGTTTTCACCCCTCCACTTT. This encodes CASSQGFSPLHF.

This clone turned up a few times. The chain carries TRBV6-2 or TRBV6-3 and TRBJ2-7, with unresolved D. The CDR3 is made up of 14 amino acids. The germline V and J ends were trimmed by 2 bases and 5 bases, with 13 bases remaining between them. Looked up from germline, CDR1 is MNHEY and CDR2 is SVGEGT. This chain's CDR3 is CASSYALLPHEQYF. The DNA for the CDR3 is TGTGCCAGCAGTTACGCCCTCCTTCCACACGAGCAGTACTTC.

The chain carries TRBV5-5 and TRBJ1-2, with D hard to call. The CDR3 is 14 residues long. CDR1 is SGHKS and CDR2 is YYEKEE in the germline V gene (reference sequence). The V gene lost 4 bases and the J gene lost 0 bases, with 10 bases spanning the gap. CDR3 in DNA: TGTGCCAGCAGCCCGTTTCCCTCTAACTATGGCTACACCTTC. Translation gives CASSPFPSNYGYTF.

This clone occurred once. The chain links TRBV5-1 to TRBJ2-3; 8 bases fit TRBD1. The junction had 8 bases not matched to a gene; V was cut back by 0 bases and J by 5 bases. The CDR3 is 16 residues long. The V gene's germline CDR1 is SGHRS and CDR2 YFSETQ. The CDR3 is CASSLGTGMGVDTQYF. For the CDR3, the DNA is TGCGCCAGCAGCTTGGGGACAGGGATGGGTGTAGATACGCAGTATTTT.

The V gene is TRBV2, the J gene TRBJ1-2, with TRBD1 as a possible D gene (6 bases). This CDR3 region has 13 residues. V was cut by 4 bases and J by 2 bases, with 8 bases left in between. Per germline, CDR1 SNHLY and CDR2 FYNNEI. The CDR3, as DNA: TGTGCCAGCAGTGCCCAGGGGAACTATGGCTACACCTTC. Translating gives CASSAQGNYGYTF.

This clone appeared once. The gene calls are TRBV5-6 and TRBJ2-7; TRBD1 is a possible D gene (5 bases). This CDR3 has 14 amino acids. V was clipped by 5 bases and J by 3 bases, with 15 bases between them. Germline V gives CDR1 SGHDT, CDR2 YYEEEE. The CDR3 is CASSLGLVFYEQYF. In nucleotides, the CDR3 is TGTGCCAGCAGTCTGGGGCTCGTCTTCTACGAGCAGTACTTC.

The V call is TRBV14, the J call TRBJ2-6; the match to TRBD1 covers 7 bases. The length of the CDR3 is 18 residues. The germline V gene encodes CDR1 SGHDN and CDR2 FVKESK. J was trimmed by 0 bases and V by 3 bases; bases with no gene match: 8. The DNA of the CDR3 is TGTGCCAGCAGCCAGCTCCGGGACAGACACTCTGGGGCCAACGTCCTGACTTTC. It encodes CASSQLRDRHSGANVLTF.

DNA of the CDR3: TGTGCCAGCAGTGAATATAGGGGGCAGCCCCAGCATTTT. This sequence encodes CASSEYRGQPQHF. The V gene is TRBV6-1, the J gene TRBJ1-5; D might be TRBD1 (6 bases). This CDR3 comprises 13 residues. CDR1 is MNHNS, CDR2 SASEGT, per germline. Trimming removed 2 bases from V and 7 bases from J, with 9 bases in between.

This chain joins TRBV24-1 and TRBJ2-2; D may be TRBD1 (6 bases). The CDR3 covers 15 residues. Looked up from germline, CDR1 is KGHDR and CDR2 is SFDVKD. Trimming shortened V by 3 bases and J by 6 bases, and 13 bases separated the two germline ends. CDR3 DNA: TGTGCCACCAGTGATCAGACCAAGGGGGCCGGGGAGCTGTTTTTT. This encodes CATSDQTKGAGELFF.

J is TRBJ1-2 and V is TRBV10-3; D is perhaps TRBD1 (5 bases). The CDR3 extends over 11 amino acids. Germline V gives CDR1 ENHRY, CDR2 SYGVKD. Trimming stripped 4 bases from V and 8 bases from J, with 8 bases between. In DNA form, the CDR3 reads TGTGCCATCAGTGCAGGGAACGGCTACACCTTC. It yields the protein CAISAGNGYTF.

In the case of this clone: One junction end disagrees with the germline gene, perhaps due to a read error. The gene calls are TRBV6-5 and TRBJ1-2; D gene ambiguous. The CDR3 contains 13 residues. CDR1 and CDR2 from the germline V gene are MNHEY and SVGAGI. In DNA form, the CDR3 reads TGTGCCAGCAGTTACTCGAGTTTCCGACTTGGCTCCTTC. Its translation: CASSYSSFRLGSF.

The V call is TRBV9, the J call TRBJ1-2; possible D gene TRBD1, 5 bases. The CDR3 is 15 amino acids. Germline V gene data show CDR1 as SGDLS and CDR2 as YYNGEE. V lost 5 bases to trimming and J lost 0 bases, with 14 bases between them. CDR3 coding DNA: TGTGCCAGCAGACCCGGGGGGGGTGCTAACTATGGCTACACCTTC. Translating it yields CASRPGGGANYGYTF.

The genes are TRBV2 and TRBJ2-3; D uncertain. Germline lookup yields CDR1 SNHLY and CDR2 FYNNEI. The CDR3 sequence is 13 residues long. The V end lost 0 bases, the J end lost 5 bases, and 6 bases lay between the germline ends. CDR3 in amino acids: CASSEALGDTQYF. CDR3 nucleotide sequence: TGTGCCAGCAGTGAAGCGCTAGGAGATACGCAGTATTTT.

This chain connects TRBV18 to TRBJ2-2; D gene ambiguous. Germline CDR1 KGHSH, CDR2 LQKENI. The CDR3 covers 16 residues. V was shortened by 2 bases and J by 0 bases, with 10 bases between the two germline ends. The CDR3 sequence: CASSPEAASNTGELFF. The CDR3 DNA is TGTGCCAGCTCACCAGAGGCAGCCTCGAACACCGGGGAGCTGTTTTTT.

CDR3 region: CASSLRGTGWNEQFF. CDR3 sequence (DNA): TGTGCCAGCAGCCTCAGGGGGACAGGCTGGAATGAGCAGTTCTTC. The J gene is TRBJ2-1, the V gene TRBV7-9, with TRBD1 identical over 8 bases. CDR3 length: 15 residues. Germline V CDR1 and CDR2: SEHNR, FQNEAQ (reference sequence). V lost 5 bases, J lost 7 bases, and 10 bases stayed unmatched.

The CDR3 loop is CAWRVSGGAEAFF. The CDR3 bases are TGTGCCTGGAGGGTGTCAGGGGGCGCTGAAGCTTTCTTT. The rearrangement uses TRBV30 and TRBJ1-1; 8 bases match TRBD1. The germline CDR1 and CDR2 sequences are GTSNPN and SVGIG (reference sequence). After removal of 3 bases from V and 6 bases from J, the junction contained 6 bases not matched to a gene. The CDR3 spans 13 residues. Full variable domain (missing parts from reference TRBV30 and TRBJ1-1): SQTIHQWPATLVQPVGSPLSLECTVEGTSNPNLYWYRQAAGRGLQLLFYSVGIGQISSEVPQNLSASRPQDRQFILSSKKLLLSDSGFYLCAWRVSGGAEAFFGQGTRLTVV.

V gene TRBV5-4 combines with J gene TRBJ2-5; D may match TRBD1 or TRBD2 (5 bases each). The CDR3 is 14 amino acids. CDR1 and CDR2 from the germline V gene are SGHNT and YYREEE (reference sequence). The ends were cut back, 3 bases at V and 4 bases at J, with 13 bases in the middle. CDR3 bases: TGTGCCAGCAGCTCGGGTTGGGGGATAGAGACCCAGTACTTC. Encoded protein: CASSSGWGIETQYF.

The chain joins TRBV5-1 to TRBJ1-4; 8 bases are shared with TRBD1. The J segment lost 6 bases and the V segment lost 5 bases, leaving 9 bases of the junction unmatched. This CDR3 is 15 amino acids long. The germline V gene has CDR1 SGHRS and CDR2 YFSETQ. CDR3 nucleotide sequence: TGCGCCAGCAGTAGGGGACAGGTCCGGGATGAAAAACTGTTTTTT. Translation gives CASSRGQVRDEKLFF.

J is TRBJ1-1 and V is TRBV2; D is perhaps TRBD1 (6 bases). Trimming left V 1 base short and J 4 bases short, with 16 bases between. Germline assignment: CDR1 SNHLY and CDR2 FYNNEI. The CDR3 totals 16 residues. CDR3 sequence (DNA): TGTGCCAGCAGTGAAGAGGGAGTCAGGGGAGGCACTGAAGCTTTCTTT. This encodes CASSEEGVRGGTEAFF.

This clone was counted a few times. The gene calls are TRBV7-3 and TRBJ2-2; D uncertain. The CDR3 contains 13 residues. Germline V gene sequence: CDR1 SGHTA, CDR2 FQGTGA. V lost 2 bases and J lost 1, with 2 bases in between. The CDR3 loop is CASSLENTGELFF. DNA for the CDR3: TGTGCCAGCAGCTTAGAGAACACCGGGGAGCTGTTTTTT.

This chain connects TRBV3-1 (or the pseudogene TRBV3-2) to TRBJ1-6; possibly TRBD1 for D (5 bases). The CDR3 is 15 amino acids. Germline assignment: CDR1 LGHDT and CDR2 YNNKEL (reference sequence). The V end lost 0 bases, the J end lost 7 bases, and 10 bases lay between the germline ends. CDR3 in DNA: TGTGCCAGCAGCCAAGACCGGCCAGGGAATTCACCCCTCCACTTT. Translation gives CASSQDRPGNSPLHF.

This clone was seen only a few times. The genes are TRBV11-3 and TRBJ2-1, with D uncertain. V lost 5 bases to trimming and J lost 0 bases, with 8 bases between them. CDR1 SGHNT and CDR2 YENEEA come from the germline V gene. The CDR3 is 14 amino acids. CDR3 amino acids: CASSVRSSYNEQFF. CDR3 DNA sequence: TGTGCCAGCAGCGTTCGGAGCTCCTACAATGAGCAGTTCTTC.

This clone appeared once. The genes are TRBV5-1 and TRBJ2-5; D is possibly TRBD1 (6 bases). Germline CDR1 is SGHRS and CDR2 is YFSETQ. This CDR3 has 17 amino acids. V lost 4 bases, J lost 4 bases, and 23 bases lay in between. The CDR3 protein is CASSRGGGTPLGETQYF. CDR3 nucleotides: TGCGCCAGCAGCCGAGGGGGTGGGACCCCCTTAGGAGAGACCCAGTACTTC.

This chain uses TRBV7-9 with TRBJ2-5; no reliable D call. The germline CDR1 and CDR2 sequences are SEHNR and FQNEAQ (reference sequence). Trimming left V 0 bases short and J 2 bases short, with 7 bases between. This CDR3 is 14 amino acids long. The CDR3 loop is CASSLAMTQETQYF. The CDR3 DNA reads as TGTGCCAGCAGCTTAGCCATGACTCAAGAGACCCAGTACTTC. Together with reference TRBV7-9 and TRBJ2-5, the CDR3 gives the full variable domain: DTGVSQNPRHKITKRGQNVTFRCDPISEHNRLYWYRQTLGQGPEFLTYFQNEAQLEKSRLLSDRFSAERPKGSFSTLEIQRTEQGDSAMYLCASSLAMTQETQYFGPGTRLLVL.

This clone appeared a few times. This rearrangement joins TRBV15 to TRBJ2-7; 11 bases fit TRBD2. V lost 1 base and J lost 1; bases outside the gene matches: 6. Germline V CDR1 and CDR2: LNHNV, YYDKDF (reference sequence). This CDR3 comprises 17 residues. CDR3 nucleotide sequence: TGTGCCACCAGCAGAGCTCTAGCGGGGGGCAAGTCCTACGAGCAGTACTTC. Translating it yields CATSRALAGGKSYEQYF.